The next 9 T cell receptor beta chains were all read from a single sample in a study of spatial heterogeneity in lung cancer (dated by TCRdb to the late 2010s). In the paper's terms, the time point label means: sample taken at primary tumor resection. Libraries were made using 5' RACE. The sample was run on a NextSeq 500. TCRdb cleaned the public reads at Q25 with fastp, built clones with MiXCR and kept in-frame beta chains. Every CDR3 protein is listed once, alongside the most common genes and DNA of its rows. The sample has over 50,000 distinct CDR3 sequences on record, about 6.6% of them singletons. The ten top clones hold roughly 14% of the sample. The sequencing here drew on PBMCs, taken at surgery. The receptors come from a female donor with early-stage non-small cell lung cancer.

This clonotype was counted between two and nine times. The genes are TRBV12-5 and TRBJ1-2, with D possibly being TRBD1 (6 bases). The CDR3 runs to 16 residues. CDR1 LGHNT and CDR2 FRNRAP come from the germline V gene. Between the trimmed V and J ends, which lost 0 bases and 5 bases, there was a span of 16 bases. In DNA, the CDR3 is TGTGCTAGTGGTTTGGTACAGGGCAGGACCGGTTATGGCTACACCTTC. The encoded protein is CASGLVQGRTGYGYTF.

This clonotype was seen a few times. CDR3 nucleotides: TGCAGTGCTAGCCCCCGGGCAAGAACCTACGAGCAGTACTTC. Amino acids: CSASPRARTYEQYF. This chain links TRBV20-1 with TRBJ2-7; D gene uncertain. Germline CDR1 reads DFQATT; CDR2 reads SNEGSKA (reference sequence). V lost 3 bases, J lost 2 bases, and 14 bases lay in between. This CDR3 contains 14 residues.

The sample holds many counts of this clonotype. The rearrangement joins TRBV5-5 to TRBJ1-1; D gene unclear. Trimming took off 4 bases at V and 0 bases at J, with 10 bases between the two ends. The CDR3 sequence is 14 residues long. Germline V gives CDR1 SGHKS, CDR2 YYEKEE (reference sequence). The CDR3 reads CASSPGAMNTEAFF. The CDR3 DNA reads TGTGCCAGCAGCCCCGGTGCCATGAACACTGAAGCTTTCTTT.

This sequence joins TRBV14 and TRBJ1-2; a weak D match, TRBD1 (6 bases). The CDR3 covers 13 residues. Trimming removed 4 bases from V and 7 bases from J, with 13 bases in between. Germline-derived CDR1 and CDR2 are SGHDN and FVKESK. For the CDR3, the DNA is TGTGCCAGCAGCCCTCAAGGGGGGTCTGGCTACACCTTC. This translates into CASSPQGGSGYTF.

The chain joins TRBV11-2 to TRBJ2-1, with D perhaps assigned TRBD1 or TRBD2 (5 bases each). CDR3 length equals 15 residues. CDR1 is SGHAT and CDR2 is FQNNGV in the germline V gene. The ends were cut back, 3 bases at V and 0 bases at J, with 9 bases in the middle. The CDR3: CASSFEGPSYNEQFF. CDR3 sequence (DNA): TGTGCCAGCAGCTTCGAGGGGCCCTCCTACAATGAGCAGTTCTTC.

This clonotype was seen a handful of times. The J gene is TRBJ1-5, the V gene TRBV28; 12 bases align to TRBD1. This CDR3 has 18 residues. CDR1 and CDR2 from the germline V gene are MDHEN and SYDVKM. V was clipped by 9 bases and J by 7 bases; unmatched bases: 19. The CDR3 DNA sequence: TGTGCCAGTAGTCGTCCCGGGACAGGGGGCAAGGCGGGGCAGCCCCAGCATTTT. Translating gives CASSRPGTGGKAGQPQHF. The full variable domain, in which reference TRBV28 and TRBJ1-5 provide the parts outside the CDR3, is DVKVTQSSRYLVKRTGEKVFLECVQDMDHENMFWYRQDPGLGLRLIYFSYDVKMKEKGDIPEGYSVSREKKERFSLILESASTNQTSMYLCASSRPGTGGKAGQPQHFGDGTRLSIL.

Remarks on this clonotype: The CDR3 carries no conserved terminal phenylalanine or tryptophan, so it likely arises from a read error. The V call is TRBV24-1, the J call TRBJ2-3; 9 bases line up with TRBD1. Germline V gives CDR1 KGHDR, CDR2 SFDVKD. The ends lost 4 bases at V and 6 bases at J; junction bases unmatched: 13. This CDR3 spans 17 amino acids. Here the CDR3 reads CATSEVGYGTGMDTQYS. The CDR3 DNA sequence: TGTGCCACCAGTGAGGTGGGTTACGGGACAGGGATGGATACGCAGTATTCT.

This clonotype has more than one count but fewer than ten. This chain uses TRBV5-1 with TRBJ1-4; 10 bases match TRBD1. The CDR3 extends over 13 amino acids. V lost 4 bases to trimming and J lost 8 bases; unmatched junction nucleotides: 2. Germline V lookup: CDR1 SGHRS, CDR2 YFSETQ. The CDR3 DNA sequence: TGCGCCAGCAGCCTGACAGGGGGCGAAAAACTGTTTTTT. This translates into CASSLTGGEKLFF. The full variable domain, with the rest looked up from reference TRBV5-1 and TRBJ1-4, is KAGVTQTPRYLIKTRGQQVTLSCSPISGHRSVSWYQQTPGQGLQFLFEYFSETQRNKGNFPGRFSGRQFSNSRSEMNVSTLELGDSALYLCASSLTGGEKLFFGSGTQLSVL.

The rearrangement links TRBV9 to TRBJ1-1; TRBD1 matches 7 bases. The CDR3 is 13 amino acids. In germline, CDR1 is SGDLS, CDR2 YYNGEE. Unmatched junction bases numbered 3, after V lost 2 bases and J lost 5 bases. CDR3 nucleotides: TGTGCCAGCAGCGTGGGGACAGTTACTGAAGCTTTCTTT. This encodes CASSVGTVTEAFF.